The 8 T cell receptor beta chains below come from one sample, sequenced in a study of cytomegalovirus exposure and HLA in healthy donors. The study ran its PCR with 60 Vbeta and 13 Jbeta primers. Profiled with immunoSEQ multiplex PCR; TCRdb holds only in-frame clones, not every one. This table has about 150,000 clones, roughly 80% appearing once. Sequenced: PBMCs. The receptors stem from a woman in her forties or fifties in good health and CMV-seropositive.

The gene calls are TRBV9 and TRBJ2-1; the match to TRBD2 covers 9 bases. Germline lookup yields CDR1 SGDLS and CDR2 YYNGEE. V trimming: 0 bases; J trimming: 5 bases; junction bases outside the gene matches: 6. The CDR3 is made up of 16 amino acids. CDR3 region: CASSVAQRGVHNEQFF. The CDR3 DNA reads TGTGCCAGCAGCGTAGCCCAGCGGGGGGTCCACAATGAGCAGTTCTTC.

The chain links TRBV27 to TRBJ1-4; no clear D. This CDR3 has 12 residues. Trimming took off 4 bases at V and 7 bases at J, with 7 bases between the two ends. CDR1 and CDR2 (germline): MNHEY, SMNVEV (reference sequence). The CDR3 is CASSSRGEKLFF. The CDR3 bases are TGTGCCAGCAGTTCGCGGGGTGAAAAACTGTTTTTT.

In nucleotides, the CDR3 is TGTGCCAGCAGCTTGATGGGCGGGGGTGGCTACACCTTC. Encoded protein: CASSLMGGGGYTF. The rearrangement joins TRBV5-4 to TRBJ1-2; D might be TRBD1 (5 bases). Germline loops: CDR1 SGHNT, CDR2 YYREEE (reference sequence). This CDR3 is built from 13 residues. Trimming took 1 base from V and 7 from J, leaving 11 bases between them.

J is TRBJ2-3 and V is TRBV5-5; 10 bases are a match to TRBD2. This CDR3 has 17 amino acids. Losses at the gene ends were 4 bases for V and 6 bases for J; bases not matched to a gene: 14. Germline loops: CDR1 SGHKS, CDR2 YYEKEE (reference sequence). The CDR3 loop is CASSQLTISGGKDTQYF. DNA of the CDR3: TGTGCCAGCAGCCAACTAACCATTAGCGGGGGGAAGGATACGCAGTATTTT.

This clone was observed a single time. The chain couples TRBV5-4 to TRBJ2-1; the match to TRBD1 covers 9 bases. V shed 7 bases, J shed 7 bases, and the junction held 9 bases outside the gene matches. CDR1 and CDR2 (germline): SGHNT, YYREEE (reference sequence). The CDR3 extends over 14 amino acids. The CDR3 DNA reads TGTGCCAGCGGGACAGGGCGGGCCTCGAATGAGCAGTTCTTC. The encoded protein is CASGTGRASNEQFF.

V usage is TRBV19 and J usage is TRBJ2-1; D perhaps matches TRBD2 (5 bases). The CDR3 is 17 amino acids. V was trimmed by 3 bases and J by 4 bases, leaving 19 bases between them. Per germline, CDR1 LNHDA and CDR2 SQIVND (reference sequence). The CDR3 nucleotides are TGTGCCAGTAGTATCGGTCCTGGTAGGACTCAGTACAATGAGCAGTTCTTC. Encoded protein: CASSIGPGRTQYNEQFF.

The CDR3 spells CASSYRLANSYNEQFF. CDR3 DNA: TGTGCCAGCAGCTACCGACTAGCGAACTCCTACAATGAGCAGTTCTTC. The V and J genes are TRBV7-8 and TRBJ2-1; 8 positions match TRBD2. V shed 4 bases and J 0 bases; nucleotides not matched to a gene: 5. The CDR3 has 16 amino acids. Germline CDR1 SGHVS, CDR2 FQNEAQ.

The CDR3 nucleotides are TGTGCTAGTGGTTTGTCCCGGACTAGCGGGGGAACAGATACGCAGTATTTT. Translating it yields CASGLSRTSGGTDTQYF. V usage is TRBV12-5 and J usage is TRBJ2-3; 13 nucleotides match TRBD2. CDR3 length equals 17 residues. CDR1 LGHNT and CDR2 FRNRAP come from the germline V gene. After removal of 2 bases from V and 3 bases from J, the junction contained 5 bases not matched to a gene.